This TCR beta chain stems from a study of technical replicates of blood from several donors. In this sample, this clone turned up once. The repertoire was sequenced with immunoSEQ multiplex PCR; TCRdb's copy has only in-frame clones and lacks some. The sample contains over 65,000 clones, around 97% of which appear only once. Germline trimming cut 0 bases from V and 9 bases from J; bases unmatched to any gene: 12. The CDR3 spans 16 residues. Germline-derived CDR1 and CDR2 are WNHNN and SYGVQD (reference sequence). Sequenced: T cells isolated from PBMCs. The TCR sequence derives from a human donor in good health. V gene TRBV10-1 combines with J gene TRBJ1-2, with 8 bases identical to TRBD1. The CDR3 loop is CASSESASRDRTSYTF. The DNA for the CDR3 is TGCGCCAGCAGTGAGTCGGCTTCTCGGGACAGGACTAGCTACACCTTC.